A selection of T cell receptor beta chains follows, all from one sample in a study of T cell repertoires in cytomegalovirus infection. These receptors lack a known antigen. TCRdb analysed the reads with MiXCR anew, one entry per CDR3 protein. The data show 830,000 or so distinct CDR3 sequences, approximately 32% seen once. The sequencing used cultured CD8+ T cells from PBMCs, collected from culture after CMV antigen stimulation. These receptor sequences come from a human donor in good health (CMV status not recorded). Some clones in this sample may be carry-over from other donors' samples. Each CDR3 is given with its conserved first and last residue. The D gene is left open where the match is weak. For some rows the clone size is stated as once, few or many, or as a class when expanded; others skip it.

V: TRBV20-1
J: TRBJ2-3
D: NA
size: NA
CDR3: CSAPSTEDTQYF
DNA: TGCAGTGCTCCCTCGACTGAAGATACGCAGTATTTT

V: TRBV6-2/TRBV6-3
J: TRBJ2-1
D: TRBD1
size: NA
CDR3: CASSYPRTGEPYNEQFF
DNA: TGTGCCAGCAGTTACCCGCGGACAGGGGAGCCCTACAATGAGCAGTTCTTC

V: TRBV2
J: TRBJ2-3
D: NA
size: few
CDR3: CAWGADTQYF
DNA: TGTGCTTGGGGGGCAGATACGCAGTATTTT

V: TRBV19
J: TRBJ2-3
D: NA
size: NA
CDR3: CASSITGIGTDTQYF
DNA: TGTGCCAGTAGTATAACGGGAATTGGGACAGATACGCAGTATTTT

V: TRBV6-5
J: TRBJ1-4
D: NA
size: NA
CDR3: CASRRATFSFF
DNA: TGTGCCAGCAGGAGGGCCACCTTTTCTTTTTTT

V: TRBV4-1
J: TRBJ2-1
D: TRBD2
size: NA
CDR3: CASSRARTSQYNEQFF
DNA: TGCGCCAGCAGCCGTGCAAGGACTAGCCAATACAATGAGCAGTTCTTC

V: TRBV7-8
J: TRBJ2-5
D: NA
size: many
CDR3: CASSPRRAPQETQYF
DNA: TGTGCCAGCAGCCCCCGGAGGGCTCCCCAAGAGACCCAGTACTTC

V: TRBV5-6
J: TRBJ2-7
D: NA
size: NA
CDR3: CVSSPGPQAYEQYF
DNA: TGTGTCAGCAGCCCCGGGCCCCAGGCCTACGAGCAGTACTTC

V: TRBV7-9
J: TRBJ1-6
D: TRBD1
size: few
CDR3: CASRLDRGLNSPLHF
DNA: TGTGCCAGCAGACTGGACAGGGGACTAAATTCACCCCTCCACTTT

V: TRBV11-2
J: TRBJ2-5
D: TRBD2
size: few
CDR3: CASSPTSRWQETQYF
DNA: TGTGCCAGCAGTCCGACTAGCAGATGGCAAGAGACCCAGTACTTC

V: TRBV7-9
J: TRBJ1-1
D: TRBD1
size: few
CDR3: CASSLNWDRGRGKDTEAFF
DNA: TGTGCCAGCAGCTTAAACTGGGACAGGGGGCGTGGAAAGGACACTGAAGCTTTCTTT

V: TRBV19
J: TRBJ2-1
D: NA
size: NA
CDR3: CASTLTSPEYNEQFF
DNA: TGTGCCAGTACCCTGACCAGCCCGGAATACAATGAGCAGTTCTTC

V: TRBV20-1
J: TRBJ2-3
D: NA
size: NA
CDR3: CSARFEGREDTQYF
DNA: TGCAGTGCTAGATTCGAAGGGCGGGAAGATACGCAGTATTTT

V: TRBV5-4
J: TRBJ2-1
D: TRBD2
size: few
CDR3: CASSYEPGLVYNEQFF
DNA: TGTGCCAGCAGCTATGAACCGGGACTAGTATACAATGAGCAGTTCTTC

V: TRBV5-5
J: TRBJ2-1
D: TRBD1
size: many
CDR3: CASSSSDRLPISYNEQFF
DNA: TGTGCCAGCAGCTCTTCGGACAGGTTGCCGATCTCCTACAATGAGCAGTTCTTC

V: TRBV29-1
J: TRBJ2-7
D: TRBD1
size: NA
CDR3: CSVETGIAYEQYF
DNA: TGCAGCGTTGAGACAGGGATTGCCTACGAGCAGTACTTC

V: TRBV19
J: TRBJ1-2
D: NA
size: few
CDR3: CASSVGPPRGYTF
DNA: TGTGCCAGTAGTGTCGGTCCCCCGAGGGGCTACACCTTC

V: TRBV10-3
J: TRBJ2-3
D: NA
size: NA
CDR3: CAISEGGRVGDTQYF
DNA: TGTGCCATCAGTGAAGGCGGCAGGGTGGGAGATACGCAGTATTTT

V: TRBV9
J: TRBJ2-1
D: TRBD2
size: NA
CDR3: CASSLSSGGRNNEQFF
DNA: TGTGCCAGCAGCCTCTCTAGCGGGGGGCGGAACAATGAGCAGTTCTTC

V: TRBV28
J: TRBJ2-1
D: TRBD2
size: NA
CDR3: CASSLVAGSYNEQLF
DNA: TGTGCCAGCAGTTTGGTAGCGGGTTCCTACAATGAGCAGCTCTTC

V: TRBV7-6
J: TRBJ2-1
D: TRBD2
size: many
CDR3: CASSWTSGGANEQFF
DNA: TGTGCCAGCAGCTGGACTAGCGGGGGGGCTAATGAGCAGTTCTTC

V: TRBV23-1
J: TRBJ2-1
D: NA
size: few
CDR3: CASSPPRQQGSYNEQFF
DNA: TGCGCCAGCAGTCCGCCGCGACAGCAGGGCTCCTACAATGAGCAGTTCTTC

V: TRBV12-5
J: TRBJ1-2
D: NA
size: NA
CDR3: CASGIMGENYGYTF
DNA: TGTGCTAGTGGTATTATGGGGGAGAACTATGGCTACACCTTC

V: TRBV9
J: TRBJ1-2
D: NA
size: NA
CDR3: CASSPGSRGGYTF
DNA: TGTGCCAGCAGCCCAGGGTCCAGAGGGGGCTACACCTTC

V: TRBV12-3/TRBV12-4
J: TRBJ1-2
D: NA
size: NA
CDR3: CASSFGTSYGYTF
DNA: TGTGCCAGCAGTTTTGGCACGTCCTATGGCTACACCTTC

V: TRBV20-1
J: TRBJ1-1
D: NA
size: few
CDR3: CSARDPDRRSMNTEAFF
DNA: TGCAGTGCTAGAGATCCGGACAGACGCTCCATGAACACTGAAGCTTTCTTT

V: TRBV7-2
J: TRBJ2-7
D: TRBD1
size: many
CDR3: CASSPGQATYEQYF
DNA: TGTGCCAGCAGCCCGGGACAGGCAACCTACGAGCAGTACTTC

V: TRBV12-3/TRBV12-4
J: TRBJ1-1
D: NA
size: NA
CDR3: CASSAGGTTEAFF
DNA: TGTGCCAGCAGCGCTGGCGGGACCACTGAAGCTTTCTTT

V: TRBV19
J: TRBJ1-1
D: NA
size: NA
CDR3: CASSGSGKAFF
DNA: TGTGCCAGTAGTGGATCGGGTAAAGCTTTCTTT

V: TRBV6-6
J: TRBJ2-3
D: NA
size: NA
CDR3: CASSYRGRVVDTQYF
DNA: TGTGCCAGCAGTTACCGTGGCAGGGTGGTAGATACGCAGTATTTT

V: TRBV7-2
J: TRBJ2-1
D: NA
size: many
CDR3: CASSPSRARHEQFF
DNA: TGTGCCAGCAGCCCCAGTCGAGCACGGCATGAGCAGTTCTTC

V: TRBV5-6
J: TRBJ2-1
D: TRBD1
size: few
CDR3: CASSPLGQGHEQFF
DNA: TGTGCCAGCAGCCCGTTGGGACAGGGACATGAGCAGTTCTTC

V: TRBV6-6
J: TRBJ2-1
D: TRBD1
size: few
CDR3: CASSYSTVRAGGSSRSSYNEQFF
DNA: TGTGCCAGCAGTTACTCAACCGTTCGGGCAGGGGGCTCTTCTCGAAGCTCCTACAATGAGCAGTTCTTC

V: TRBV7-9
J: TRBJ2-7
D: TRBD2
size: few
CDR3: CASSPSAGGIYEQYF
DNA: TGTGCCAGCAGCCCCTCAGCGGGGGGGATTTACGAGCAGTACTTC

V: TRBV6-2/TRBV6-3
J: TRBJ2-3
D: NA
size: NA
CDR3: CASSYSRSVVAGTDTQYF
DNA: TGTGCCAGCAGTTACTCGCGATCGGTAGTGGCTGGCACAGATACGCAGTATTTT

V: TRBV7-9
J: TRBJ1-4
D: NA
size: NA
CDR3: CASSSGVVRLFF
DNA: TGTGCCAGCAGCTCGGGGGTAGTGAGACTGTTTTTT

V: TRBV11-2
J: TRBJ2-7
D: NA
size: few
CDR3: CASSLMAAYEQYF
DNA: TGTGCCAGCAGCTTAATGGCAGCCTACGAGCAGTACTTC

V: TRBV7-2
J: TRBJ1-1
D: NA
size: many
CDR3: CASSPRGRYTEAFF
DNA: TGTGCCAGCAGCCCGCGGGGACGGTACACTGAAGCTTTCTTT

V: TRBV6-5
J: TRBJ1-1
D: NA
size: few
CDR3: CASSYSSLDTEAFF
DNA: TGTGCCAGCAGTTACTCGAGTTTGGACACTGAAGCTTTCTTT

V: TRBV23-1
J: TRBJ2-1
D: NA
size: NA
CDR3: CASSPRHFF
DNA: TGCGCCAGCAGTCCTCGACATTTCTTC

V: TRBV12-5
J: TRBJ1-1
D: TRBD1
size: once
CDR3: CASGFTTGRNTEAFF
DNA: TGTGCTAGTGGTTTTACGACAGGGAGAAACACTGAAGCTTTCTTT

V: TRBV7-2
J: TRBJ2-7
D: NA
size: NA
CDR3: CASSLAQVGYEQYF
DNA: TGTGCCAGCAGCTTAGCGCAGGTTGGCTACGAGCAGTACTTC

V: TRBV6-2/TRBV6-3
J: TRBJ2-7
D: NA
size: NA
CDR3: CASSYRGISYEQYF
DNA: TGTGCCAGCAGTTATAGGGGCATCTCCTACGAGCAGTACTTC

V: TRBV7-9
J: TRBJ2-7
D: TRBD1
size: few
CDR3: CASSWTGTGGYEQYF
DNA: TGTGCCAGCAGCTGGACCGGGACAGGGGGCTACGAGCAGTACTTC

V: TRBV5-3
J: TRBJ2-7
D: TRBD1
size: once
CDR3: CASSLFGTGGYEQYF
DNA: TGTGCCAGCAGCTTGTTCGGGACAGGGGGCTACGAGCAGTACTTC

V: TRBV7-2
J: TRBJ2-7
D: NA
size: few
CDR3: CASLPGNLYEQYF
DNA: TGTGCCAGCCTCCCCGGGAACCTCTACGAGCAGTACTTC

V: TRBV15
J: TRBJ2-7
D: TRBD2
size: NA
CDR3: CATSAGLVSYEQYF
DNA: TGTGCCACCAGCGCGGGACTAGTTTCCTACGAGCAGTACTTC

V: TRBV27
J: TRBJ1-6
D: NA
size: NA
CDR3: CASSLRDRNNSPLHF
DNA: TGTGCCAGCAGCCTACGGGACCGAAATAATTCACCCCTCCACTTT

V: TRBV6-5
J: TRBJ2-5
D: NA
size: NA
CDR3: CASSYSAGGGGPVGTQYF
DNA: TGTGCCAGCAGTTACTCGGCCGGAGGGGGGGGGCCGGTGGGGACCCAGTACTTC

V: TRBV7-6
J: TRBJ2-1
D: NA
size: NA
CDR3: CASSPPAYNEQFF
DNA: TGTGCCAGCAGCCCCCCCGCCTACAATGAGCAGTTCTTC